This TCR beta chain appears in the sequencing data of a study of T cells in Graves' hyperthyroidism and ophthalmopathy. Whole-study context: Peripheral blood collection took place at initial diagnosis, before any treatment.

Overall study findings and caveats: Most clonotypes expanded in the thyroid (above 0.001) were also present in blood. A model built on 13 V-J features separated ophthalmopathy from stable hyperthyroidism.

Fresh peripheral blood, roughly 10 ml, was the source of the PBMCs. This clonotype was observed many times. What it binds is unknown. Amplification yielded TCR beta CDR3 regions, with RNA transcripts as the source. With the HTBI primer set, the TCR CDR3 went through a first round of RT-PCR. TCRdb reanalysed the multiplex PCR reads using MiXCR and keeps one entry per CDR3 protein. The sample lists approximately 380,000 distinct CDR3 sequences, approximately 20% seen once, with approximately 4% in the top ten. The CDR3 runs 15 residues. Germline loops: CDR1 MGHDK, CDR2 SYGVNS. Trimming left V 1 base short and J 9 bases short, with 19 bases between.

Source material: blood. The receptor was isolated from a woman under 30 with Graves' hyperthyroidism. The rearrangement links TRBV25-1 to TRBJ2-7; maybe TRBD2 (5 bases). CDR3 sequence reads: CASSELGVPSEGQYF. In nucleotides, the CDR3 is TGTGCCAGCAGTGAATTAGGCGTGCCCTCTGAGGGGCAGTACTTC.